A single sample gave rise to the 31 T cell receptor beta chains below, sequenced in a study of neurological immune-mediated disorders. The time point: longitudinal time-point 1 (baseline). TCRdb analysed the 5' RACE reads with MiXCR anew, one entry per CDR3 protein. The sample comprises approximately 46,000 distinct CDR3 sequences, over 8% of which are singletons, and 1.5% to 2% rests with the top ten. Sequencing input: PBMCs. The receptors shown here come from a middle-aged woman in good health.

This clonotype came up many times. The chain has TRBV25-1 and TRBJ1-1; 8 bases agree with TRBD1. The trim removed 3 bases at V and 3 bases at J, leaving 9 bases unmatched. Germline CDR1 reads MGHDK; CDR2 reads SYGVNS. This CDR3 spans 16 amino acids. Here the CDR3 reads CASSDPPGGRDTEAFF. In nucleotides, the CDR3 is TGTGCCAGCAGTGATCCCCCAGGGGGCAGGGACACTGAAGCTTTCTTT.

This clonotype was detected many times. In DNA form, the CDR3 reads TGCAGCGGTCGACTAGTCCTGTGGAATGAGCAGTTCTTC. As protein: CSGRLVLWNEQFF. This rearrangement joins TRBV29-1 to TRBJ2-1, with D possibly TRBD2 on 6 matching bases. In germline, CDR1 is SQVTM, CDR2 ANQGSEA. Trimming took 7 bases from V and 7 from J, leaving 17 bases between them. The CDR3 is 13 amino acids.

This clonotype was recorded many times. The chain has TRBV5-6 and TRBJ1-4; weak D call: TRBD1 (6 bases). Trimming left V 3 bases short and J 0 bases short, with 9 bases between. CDR3 size: 15 residues. Germline lookup yields CDR1 SGHDT and CDR2 YYEEEE. CDR3 amino acids: CASSWGATTNEKLFF. The CDR3 bases are TGTGCCAGCAGCTGGGGGGCAACAACTAATGAAAAACTGTTTTTT. The complete variable domain, with remaining parts taken from reference TRBV5-6 and TRBJ1-4, reads DAGVTQSPTHLIKTRGQQVTLRCSPKSGHDTVSWYQQALGQGPQFIFQYYEEEERQRGNFPDRFSGHQFPNYSSELNVNALLLGDSALYLCASSWGATTNEKLFFGSGTQLSVL.

The chain employs TRBV12-3 or TRBV12-4 and TRBJ2-7, with 11 bases fitting TRBD2. Trimming removed 6 bases from V and 3 bases from J; junction bases left unmatched: 7. The CDR3 extends over 15 amino acids. CDR3 loop: CASSTLAGDRYEQYF. CDR3 sequence (DNA): TGTGCCAGCAGCACACTAGCGGGAGATCGCTACGAGCAGTACTTC.

This clonotype has a count of ten or more. This sequence joins TRBV4-3 and TRBJ2-2; D is ambiguous. The germline gives CDR1 LGHNA, CDR2 YSLEER. The CDR3 totals 15 residues. Trimming took off 1 base at V and 5 bases at J, with 11 bases between the two ends. CDR3: CASSQVGRSTGELFF. The CDR3 DNA is TGCGCCAGCAGCCAAGTCGGCAGGTCGACCGGGGAGCTGTTTTTT.

This clonotype was seen many times. The chain employs TRBV6-5 and TRBJ2-3; tentative D call: TRBD1 (6 bases). Germline values: CDR1 MNHEY, CDR2 SVGAGI. CDR3 length: 15 amino acids. The V end lost 7 bases, the J end lost 2 bases, and 16 bases lay between the germline ends. Here the CDR3 reads CASTKTGLPTDTQYF. CDR3 nucleotide sequence: TGTGCCAGCACTAAAACAGGGCTCCCCACAGATACGCAGTATTTT.

This chain links TRBV7-2 with TRBJ2-7, with a weak D call TRBD2 (5 bases). Trimming removed 5 bases from V and 11 bases from J, with 25 bases in between. Germline CDR1 is SGHTA and CDR2 is FQGNSA. The CDR3 loop spans 15 amino acids. The CDR3 reads CASSPGVGPHYEKYF. The CDR3 DNA reads as TGTGCCAGCAGCCCCGGGGTGGGTCCCCACTACGAAAAGTACTTC.

This clonotype occurred many times. V gene TRBV4-2 combines with J gene TRBJ2-2; D remains unclear. The CDR3 consists of 16 residues. V shed 1 base and J shed 13 bases, with 22 bases lying between them. CDR1 is LGHNA and CDR2 is YNFKEQ in the germline V gene. CDR3 residues: CASSQAQTRHTAMLFF. The CDR3 region has the DNA TGTGCCAGCAGCCAAGCCCAAACTCGCCACACCGCAATGCTGTTTTTT.

The chain uses TRBV12-3 or TRBV12-4 and TRBJ2-7; TRBD2 matches at 8 bases. V lost 4 bases to trimming and J lost 2 bases; unmatched junction nucleotides: 7. The CDR3 runs 15 residues. DNA of the CDR3: TGTGCCAGCAGTTCCCTGCGGGGGGACACCTACGAGCAGTACTTC. Its translation is CASSSLRGDTYEQYF.

The sample holds many counts of this clonotype. The chain joins TRBV29-1 to TRBJ2-2; tentatively, D is TRBD2 (5 bases). Germline V gives CDR1 SQVTM, CDR2 ANQGSEA. V was trimmed by 3 bases and J by 6 bases, leaving 11 bases between them. This CDR3 comprises 13 residues. In DNA form, the CDR3 reads TGCAGCGTTGATGAGAGGGCCCCCGGGGAGCTGTTTTTT. Its translation is CSVDERAPGELFF.

This clonotype was observed many times. The gene calls are TRBV18 and TRBJ2-7, with unresolved D. Germline V gives CDR1 KGHSH, CDR2 LQKENI. This CDR3 is built from 14 residues. Trimming pared 3 bases from V and 0 bases from J, leaving 9 bases between. CDR3 region: CASSPSSFSYEQYF. The DNA of the CDR3 is TGTGCCAGCTCACCGAGCAGCTTCTCCTACGAGCAGTACTTC.

This clonotype was detected ten times or more. The J gene is TRBJ2-3, the V gene TRBV20-1; 9 positions match TRBD1. Germline V gives CDR1 DFQATT, CDR2 SNEGSKA (reference sequence). V lost 6 bases, J lost 7 bases, and 11 bases stayed unmatched. The CDR3 has 14 amino acids. This CDR3 reads CSAPHPGQGHTQYF. The CDR3 DNA reads as TGCAGTGCCCCGCATCCGGGACAGGGCCATACGCAGTATTTT.

The sample holds many counts of this clonotype. The V and J genes are TRBV4-1 and TRBJ1-1, with 9 bases aligning to TRBD1. This CDR3 has 15 amino acids. With V trimmed by 1 base and J by 6 bases, 6 bases remained unmatched. In germline, CDR1 is MGHRA, CDR2 YSYEKL. CDR3 amino acids: CASSQAGTGYPEAFF. The DNA of the CDR3 is TGCGCCAGCAGCCAAGCCGGGACAGGGTATCCTGAAGCTTTCTTT.

This clonotype has a count of ten or more. V usage is TRBV6-2 or TRBV6-3 and J usage is TRBJ2-7, with 8 nucleotides matching TRBD1. V was clipped by 7 bases and J by 5 bases; unmatched bases: 10. Germline V gene lookup returns CDR1 MNHEY and CDR2 SVGEGT. The CDR3 has 14 amino acids. The chain's CDR3 is CASKSRTGYHEQYF. CDR3 DNA sequence: TGTGCCAGCAAATCCCGGACAGGGTACCACGAGCAGTACTTC.

Ten or more counts support this clonotype. The chain recombines TRBV14 with TRBJ2-1, with 8 positions matching TRBD2. Germline values: CDR1 SGHDN, CDR2 FVKESK. The CDR3 runs 17 residues. Trimming removed 0 bases from V and 1 base from J; junction bases left unmatched: 5. CDR3 protein: CASSQENGGGSYNEQFF. The CDR3 DNA reads as TGTGCCAGCAGCCAAGAGAACGGGGGGGGTTCCTACAATGAGCAGTTCTTC.

In this sample, this clonotype turned up many times. The rearrangement joins TRBV20-1 to TRBJ2-1; tentative D call: TRBD2 (5 bases). Trimming pared 6 bases from V and 10 bases from J, leaving 19 bases between. Germline CDR1 DFQATT, CDR2 SNEGSKA (reference sequence). This CDR3 region has 13 residues. In nucleotides, the CDR3 is TGCAGTGCCCCCACCGGGGTTAAAACCGAGCAGTTCTTC. This encodes CSAPTGVKTEQFF.

There are many counts of this clonotype. The genes are TRBV10-1 and TRBJ2-7, with a tentative D call TRBD2 (5 bases). This CDR3 spans 14 amino acids. Per the germline V gene, CDR1 is WNHNN and CDR2 is SYGVQD (reference sequence). Trimming cost V 8 bases and J 3 bases, with 17 bases left between them. Written as DNA, the CDR3 is TGCGCCAGCTCGGCAGCGGAGACCTTCTACGAGCAGTACTTC. This encodes CASSAAETFYEQYF.

This clonotype was observed many times. This chain uses TRBV5-4 with TRBJ2-4; tentative D call: TRBD1 (5 bases). This CDR3 comprises 11 residues. Between the trimmed V and J ends, which lost 4 bases and 8 bases, there was a span of 7 bases. Per the germline V gene, CDR1 is SGHNT and CDR2 is YYREEE (reference sequence). The DNA for the CDR3 is TGTGCCAGCAGCGCCAGGGACATTCAGTACTTC. This codes for CASSARDIQYF. Combining the CDR3 with reference TRBV5-4 and TRBJ2-4 gives the whole variable domain ETGVTQSPTHLIKTRGQQVTLRCSSQSGHNTVSWYQQALGQGPQFIFQYYREEENGRGNFPPRFSGLQFPNYSSELNVNALELDDSALYLCASSARDIQYFGAGTRLSVL.

This clonotype was recorded at least ten times. J is TRBJ1-5 and V is TRBV5-5; 8 bases are shared with TRBD1. CDR1 is SGHKS, CDR2 YYEKEE, per germline (reference sequence). The junction had 10 bases not matched to a gene; V was cut back by 4 bases and J by 7 bases. The CDR3 runs 15 residues. DNA for the CDR3: TGTGCCAGCAGCACATGGACAGGGCAAGGGCAGCCCCAGCATTTT. It translates to CASSTWTGQGQPQHF. Drawing the rest from reference TRBV5-5 and TRBJ1-5, the complete variable domain is DAGVTQSPTHLIKTRGQQVTLRCSPISGHKSVSWYQQVLGQGPQFIFQYYEKEERGRGNFPDRFSARQFPNYSSELNVNALLLGDSALYLCASSTWTGQGQPQHFGDGTRLSIL.

This clonotype was detected ten times or more. The chain links TRBV7-2 to TRBJ2-5; the D call may be TRBD1 or TRBD2 (5 bases each). Germline V CDR1 and CDR2: SGHTA, FQGNSA. The CDR3 has 13 amino acids. V was cut by 0 bases and J by 4 bases, with 6 bases left in between. The CDR3 DNA reads TGTGCCAGCAGCTTAGCGAGGGGAGAGACCCAGTACTTC. It codes for CASSLARGETQYF.

This clonotype was picked up many times. This chain joins TRBV6-5 and TRBJ2-7; D might be TRBD2 (6 bases). Between the trimmed V and J ends, which lost 0 bases and 0 bases, there was a span of 15 bases. The germline gives CDR1 MNHEY, CDR2 SVGAGI. The CDR3 extends over 17 amino acids. The CDR3: CASSYSIDAGSSYEQYF. CDR3 in DNA: TGTGCCAGCAGTTACTCGATCGACGCGGGGAGCTCCTACGAGCAGTACTTC.

This clonotype has a count of ten or more. V is TRBV20-1 and J is TRBJ1-5; D gene ambiguous. V shed 3 bases and J shed 2 bases, with 17 bases lying between them. From germline, CDR1 is DFQATT and CDR2 SNEGSKA (reference sequence). The CDR3 sequence is 16 residues long. This CDR3 is CSARRAGQNGNQPQHF. CDR3 in DNA: TGCAGTGCTAGGAGGGCTGGGCAGAACGGCAATCAGCCCCAGCATTTT.

J is TRBJ2-7 and V is TRBV3-1, with TRBD2 matching 10 bases. The V gene's germline CDR1 is LGHDT and CDR2 YNNKEL (reference sequence). With 5 bases clipped from V and 4 bases from J, the junction kept 5 bases outside the gene matches. The CDR3 loop spans 14 amino acids. DNA for the CDR3: TGTGCCAGCAGCTCCGGGACTAGCGTATACGAGCAGTACTTC. Its protein product is CASSSGTSVYEQYF.

This clonotype was observed many times. This chain links TRBV10-3 with TRBJ1-1; D may be TRBD1 (6 bases). The CDR3 has 16 residues. The V end was cut by 4 bases, the J end by 1 base, with 16 bases between. In germline, CDR1 is ENHRY, CDR2 SYGVKD. The CDR3 reads CAISVRPQGENTEAFF. The CDR3 DNA is TGTGCCATCAGTGTCCGGCCACAGGGAGAGAACACTGAAGCTTTCTTT.

This clonotype was seen ten or more times. This rearrangement joins TRBV6-5 to TRBJ1-2; D may be TRBD1 (5 bases). Germline assignment: CDR1 MNHEY and CDR2 SVGAGI. The V end lost 5 bases, the J end lost 5 bases, and 9 bases lay between the germline ends. CDR3 length: 12 amino acids. CDR3 DNA sequence: TGTGCCAGCAGTGATCGGGGGTATGGCTACACCTTC. This translates into CASSDRGYGYTF.

A remark on this clonotype: Just one base apart from a much larger clone, this may be a read error. The gene calls are TRBV5-1 and TRBJ2-5; 7 nucleotides align to TRBD1. The CDR3 contains 17 residues. CDR1 SGHRS and CDR2 YFSETQ come from the germline V gene. For the CDR3, the DNA is TGCGCCAGCAGCTTGGGAAGGCTGCGGCAGGGGGAAGAGATCCAGTACTTC. Its translation is CASSLGRLRQGEEIQYF.

This clonotype was picked up many times. V and J are TRBV10-2 and TRBJ1-4; D is unresolved. The CDR3 has 12 amino acids. Trimming cost V 4 bases and J 12 bases, with 12 bases left between them. From germline, CDR1 is WSHSY and CDR2 SAAADI. The CDR3 bases are TGCGCCAGCAGTGCCGGTGGTGGGGAACTGTTTTTT. It translates to CASSAGGGELFF.

The chain is built from TRBV6-2 or TRBV6-3 and TRBJ2-1; 8 nucleotides line up with TRBD2. V shed 7 bases and J 9 bases; nucleotides not matched to a gene: 14. The CDR3 contains 15 residues. The germline V gene encodes CDR1 MNHEY and CDR2 SVGEGT. CDR3 DNA: TGTGCCAGCACCCGGGGGACGGGAGGGCGCGGTGAGCAGTTCTTC. This sequence encodes CASTRGTGGRGEQFF.

As concerns this clonotype: A much larger clone lies one base from this, so it may be a read error. The genes are TRBV9 and TRBJ2-3, with D perhaps matching TRBD1 (7 bases). CDR1 is SGDLS and CDR2 is YYNGEE in the germline V gene. The CDR3 has 11 amino acids. CDR3 sequence: CASRGTDMQYF. CDR3 DNA: TGTGCCAGTCGGGGGACAGATATGCAGTATTTT.

This clonotype was observed at least ten times. The J gene is TRBJ2-3, the V gene TRBV12-3 or TRBV12-4; D is unclear. V lost 3 bases and J lost 7, with 11 bases in between. CDR3 length: 13 amino acids. CDR3 nucleotide sequence: TGTGCCAGCAGTTTTCTCGTGCGGTATACGCAGTATTTT. Translating it yields CASSFLVRYTQYF.

The table lists this clonotype with many counts. The chain joins TRBV5-1 to TRBJ1-4; 9 nucleotides agree with TRBD1. The CDR3 spans 14 residues. V was pared by 4 bases and J by 6 bases, with 4 bases of the junction left unmatched. The germline CDR1 and CDR2 sequences are SGHRS and YFSETQ. CDR3 nucleotides: TGCGCCAGCAGCATGGGACAGGGCGATGAAAAACTGTTTTTT. The encoded protein is CASSMGQGDEKLFF.